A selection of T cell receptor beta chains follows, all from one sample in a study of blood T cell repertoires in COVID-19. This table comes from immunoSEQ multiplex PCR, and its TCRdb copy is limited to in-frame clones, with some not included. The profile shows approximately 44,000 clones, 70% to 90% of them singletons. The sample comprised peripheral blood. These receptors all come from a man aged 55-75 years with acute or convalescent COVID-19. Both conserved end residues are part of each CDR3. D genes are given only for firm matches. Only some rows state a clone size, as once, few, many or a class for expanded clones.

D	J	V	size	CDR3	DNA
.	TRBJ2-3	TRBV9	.	CASSAERGYTDTQYF	TGTGCCAGCAGCGCCGAAAGGGGCTACACAGATACGCAGTATTTT
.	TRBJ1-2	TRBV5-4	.	CASGTPGTVYGYTF	TGTGCCAGCGGGACACCAGGGACCGTATATGGCTACACCTTC
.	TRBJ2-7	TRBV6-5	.	CASSRSTWSYHEQYF	TGTGCCAGCAGTCGTTCCACATGGTCTTACCACGAGCAGTACTTC
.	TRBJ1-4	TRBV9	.	CASSVVVRGDEKLFF	TGTGCCAGCAGCGTAGTAGTTCGGGGGGATGAAAAACTGTTTTTT
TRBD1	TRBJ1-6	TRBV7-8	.	CASSLLSRTGTDNSPLHF	TGTGCCAGCAGCTTACTCTCTAGAACCGGGACAGATAATTCACCCCTCCACTTT
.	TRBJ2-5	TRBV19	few	CASSISRYYQETQYF	TGTGCCAGTAGTATTTCTAGGTATTACCAAGAGACCCAGTACTTC
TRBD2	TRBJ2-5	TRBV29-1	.	CSVEVPPGGETQYF	TGCAGCGTTGAGGTCCCCCCGGGGGGAGAGACCCAGTACTTC
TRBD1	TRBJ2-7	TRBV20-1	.	CSASPKGAGYEQYF	TGCAGTGCTAGTCCAAAGGGGGCAGGCTACGAGCAGTACTTC
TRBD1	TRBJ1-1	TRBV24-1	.	CATNRRGQGSEAFF	TGTGCCACCAACCGGCGGGGACAGGGTTCTGAAGCTTTCTTT
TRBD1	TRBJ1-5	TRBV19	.	CASSTQGQGSGLTNQPQHF	TGTGCCAGTAGTACCCAAGGACAGGGGTCGGGTCTGACCAATCAGCCCCAGCATTTT
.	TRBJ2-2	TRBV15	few	CATGGSGELFF	TGTGCCACTGGGGGGTCCGGGGAGCTGTTTTTT
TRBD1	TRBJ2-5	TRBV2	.	CASSGDSQETQYF	TGTGCCAGCAGTGGGGACAGCCAAGAGACCCAGTACTTC
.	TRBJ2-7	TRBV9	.	CASSVFGGGSYEQYF	TGTGCCAGCAGCGTATTTGGTGGGGGGTCCTACGAGCAGTACTTC
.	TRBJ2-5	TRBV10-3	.	CAISPPGQETQYF	TGTGCCATCAGCCCCCCGGGACAAGAGACCCAGTACTTC
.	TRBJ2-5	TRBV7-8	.	CASSPHTAGETQYF	TGTGCCAGCAGCCCACACACCGCCGGGGAGACCCAGTACTTC
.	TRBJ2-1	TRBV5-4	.	CASSLGLYSYNEQFF	TGTGCCAGCAGCTTGGGGCTGTACTCCTACAATGAGCAGTTCTTC
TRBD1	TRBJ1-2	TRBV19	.	CASTDREEAYGYTF	TGTGCCAGTACTGACAGGGAAGAAGCCTATGGCTACACCTTC
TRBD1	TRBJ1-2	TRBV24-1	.	CATSDSRWDRANYGYTF	TGTGCCACCAGTGATTCACGATGGGACAGGGCTAACTATGGCTACACCTTC
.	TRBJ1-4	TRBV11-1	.	CASSFSGQNNEKLFF	TGTGCCAGCAGCTTCAGTGGACAGAATAATGAAAAACTGTTTTTT
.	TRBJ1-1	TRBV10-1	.	CASKAMGGTEAFF	TGCGCCAGCAAGGCCATGGGGGGGACTGAAGCTTTCTTT
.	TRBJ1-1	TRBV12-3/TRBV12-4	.	CASTPTVNTEAFF	TGTGCCAGCACCCCGACTGTGAACACTGAAGCTTTCTTT
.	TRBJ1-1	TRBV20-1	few	CSATSGHEAFF	TGCAGTGCTACCTCCGGTCATGAAGCTTTCTTT
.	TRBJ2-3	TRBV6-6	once	CASNLMGIQGGTQYF	TGTGCCAGCAACCTAATGGGTATTCAAGGGGGAACGCAGTATTTT
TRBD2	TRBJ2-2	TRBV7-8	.	CASSLALIGSGGARTGELFF	TGTGCCAGCAGCTTAGCGCTAATCGGTAGCGGGGGGGCACGCACCGGGGAGCTGTTTTTT
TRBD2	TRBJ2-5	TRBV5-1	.	CASSFGGAETQYF	TGCGCCAGCAGCTTCGGGGGGGCAGAGACCCAGTACTTC
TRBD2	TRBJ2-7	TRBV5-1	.	CASTPGGTATYEQYF	TGCGCCAGCACCCCGGGGGGGACTGCAACCTACGAGCAGTACTTC
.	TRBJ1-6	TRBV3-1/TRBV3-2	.	CASSYSHSRDCYNSPLHF	TGTGCCAGCAGCTATTCTCACTCCAGGGATTGTTATAATTCACCCCTCCACTTT
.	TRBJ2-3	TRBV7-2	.	CASSSSRDTQYF	TGTGCCAGCAGCTCGTCCCGAGATACGCAGTATTTT
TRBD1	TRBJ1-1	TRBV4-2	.	CASSQEETGGTEAFF	TGTGCCAGCAGCCAAGAGGAGACAGGGGGCACTGAAGCTTTCTTT
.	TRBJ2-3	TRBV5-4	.	CASSKDSPDTQYF	TGTGCCAGCAGCAAAGACAGTCCAGATACGCAGTATTTT
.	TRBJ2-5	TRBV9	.	CASSVGVRGDLQETQYF	TGTGCCAGCAGCGTAGGAGTCAGGGGGGACCTCCAAGAGACCCAGTACTTC
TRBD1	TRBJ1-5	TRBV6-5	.	CASSSGQGSNQPQHF	TGTGCCAGCAGTTCCGGACAGGGCAGCAATCAGCCCCAGCATTTT
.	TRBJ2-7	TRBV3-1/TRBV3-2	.	CASSHSSYEQYF	TGTGCCAGCAGCCACAGCTCCTACGAGCAGTACTTC
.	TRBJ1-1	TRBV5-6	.	CASSLFAGTLNTEAFF	TGTGCCAGCAGCTTGTTCGCCGGGACACTGAACACTGAAGCTTTCTTT
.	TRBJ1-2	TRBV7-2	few	CASSRTGEPGYTF	TGTGCCAGCAGCCGGACCGGGGAACCTGGCTACACCTTC
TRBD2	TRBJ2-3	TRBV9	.	CASSASGGNTDTQYF	TGTGCCAGCAGCGCGAGCGGGGGCAACACAGATACGCAGTATTTT
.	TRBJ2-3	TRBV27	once	CASSFERQATQDTQYF	TGTGCCAGCAGTTTCGAGCGACAGGCCACACAAGATACGCAGTATTTT
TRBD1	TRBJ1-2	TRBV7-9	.	CASSKKIRDSESQFNYGYTF	TGTGCCAGCAGCAAAAAAATTCGGGACAGCGAGAGCCAATTTAACTATGGCTACACCTTC
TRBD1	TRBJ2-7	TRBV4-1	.	CASSHAGTGWPYEQYF	TGCGCCAGCAGCCACGCTGGGACAGGGTGGCCCTACGAGCAGTACTTC
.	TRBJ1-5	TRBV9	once	CASSVDDRTYQPQHF	TGTGCCAGCAGCGTAGATGACAGGACTTATCAGCCCCAGCATTTT
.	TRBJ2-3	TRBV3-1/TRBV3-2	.	CASSHGGSTNTQYF	TGTGCCAGCAGCCACGGGGGATCGACGAATACGCAGTATTTT
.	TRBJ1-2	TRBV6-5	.	CASSPLDGAEGYTF	TGTGCCAGCAGCCCCCTGGACGGAGCGGAGGGCTACACCTTC
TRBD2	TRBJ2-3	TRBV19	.	CASSSLSGGDTQYF	TGTGCCAGTAGTAGCCTCTCCGGGGGGGACACGCAGTATTTT
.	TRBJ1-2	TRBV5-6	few	CASSLGASSYGYTF	TGTGCCAGCAGCTTGGGGGCCAGCTCCTATGGCTACACCTTC
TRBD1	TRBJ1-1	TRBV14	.	CASSPGGTGFNTEAFF	TGTGCCAGCAGCCCAGGTGGGACAGGGTTTAACACTGAAGCTTTCTTT
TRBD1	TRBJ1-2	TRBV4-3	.	CASSRPGTGYGYTF	TGCGCCAGCAGCCGCCCCGGGACAGGATATGGCTACACCTTC
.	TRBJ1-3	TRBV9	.	CASSVQAHSGNTIYF	TGTGCCAGCAGCGTACAGGCCCACTCTGGAAACACCATATATTTT
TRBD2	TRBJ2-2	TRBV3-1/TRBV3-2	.	CASSTRCKTSGGADLRNTGELFF	TGTGCCAGCAGCACCCGCTGCAAGACTAGCGGGGGGGCCGATTTAAGGAACACCGGGGAGCTGTTTTTT
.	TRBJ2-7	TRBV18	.	CASSPLAYEQYF	TGTGCCAGCTCACCGTTAGCCTACGAGCAGTACTTC
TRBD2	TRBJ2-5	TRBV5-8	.	CASSHSGASVETQYF	TGTGCCAGCAGCCATAGCGGGGCTTCGGTGGAGACCCAGTACTTC
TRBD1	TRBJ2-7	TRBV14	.	CASSPGQGDYEQYF	TGTGCCAGCAGCCCCGGACAGGGAGACTACGAGCAGTACTTC
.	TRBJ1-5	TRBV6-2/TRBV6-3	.	CASSTTGWDQPQHF	TGTGCCAGCAGTACCACAGGGTGGGATCAGCCCCAGCATTTT
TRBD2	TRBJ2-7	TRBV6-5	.	CASSSGLAGGHEQYF	TGTGCCAGCAGTTCGGGCCTAGCGGGGGGCCATGAGCAGTACTTC